This entry lists 22 T cell receptor beta chains sequenced from one sample in a study of blood T cell repertoires in COVID-19. Libraries were prepared by immunoSEQ multiplex PCR; TCRdb keeps only in-frame clonotypes and omits some of them. This sample has about 150,000 clones, with about 85% found just once. The material sequenced was peripheral blood. The receptors derive from a woman aged 55-70 years with active or convalescent COVID-19.

In this sample, this clone turned up once. This chain joins TRBV11-2 and TRBJ2-3; perhaps TRBD1 as D (6 bases). The germline V and J ends were trimmed by 5 bases and 0 bases, with 12 bases remaining between them. Germline CDR1 is SGHAT and CDR2 is FQNNGV. There are 15 residues in the CDR3. In DNA form, the CDR3 reads TGTGCCAGCAGCCCTCAGGGGCCTAGCACAGATACGCAGTATTTT. Its protein product is CASSPQGPSTDTQYF.

V is TRBV18 and J is TRBJ1-2; D remains ambiguous. V lost 3 bases to trimming and J lost 5 bases, with 16 bases between them. There are 15 residues in the CDR3. Germline V gene lookup returns CDR1 KGHSH and CDR2 LQKENI. The CDR3 bases are TGTGCCAGCTCACCTCTGACGGGGAAAGGATATGGCTACACCTTC. It yields the protein CASSPLTGKGYGYTF.

The chain has TRBV19 and TRBJ1-5; 7 bases are shared with TRBD1. Losses at the gene ends were 3 bases for V and 9 bases for J; bases not matched to a gene: 2. This CDR3 has 12 amino acids. Per germline, CDR1 LNHDA and CDR2 SQIVND (reference sequence). The CDR3 sequence: CASSIRQGPQHF. DNA of the CDR3: TGTGCCAGTAGTATCCGACAGGGGCCCCAGCATTTT.

This clone has a handful of counts. V is TRBV19 and J is TRBJ1-6, with a possible D match to TRBD1 (6 bases). The germline V gene encodes CDR1 LNHDA and CDR2 SQIVND (reference sequence). CDR3 length: 15 residues. Trimming pared 6 bases from V and 9 bases from J, leaving 18 bases between. Written as DNA, the CDR3 is TGTGCCAGTAGAGAACAGGGCGGGTTCGGTTCACCCCTCCACTTT. This encodes CASREQGGFGSPLHF.

CDR3 nucleotides: TGTGCCAGCAGCTTAGACCCCAGATCGACTGAAGCTTTCTTT. Translation gives CASSLDPRSTEAFF. This sequence joins TRBV11-2 and TRBJ1-1; D uncertain. This CDR3 spans 14 amino acids. From germline, CDR1 is SGHAT and CDR2 FQNNGV. Deletions cut 0 bases from V and 5 bases from J, with 10 bases between.

This rearrangement joins TRBV12-3 or TRBV12-4 to TRBJ1-1, with D possibly matching TRBD1 (6 bases). The CDR3 is 13 residues long. The ends were cut back, 6 bases at V and 6 bases at J, with 14 bases in the middle. DNA for the CDR3: TGTGCCAGCAGCTTTACTGACAGGTCTGAAGCTTTCTTT. Protein product: CASSFTDRSEAFF.

The rearrangement uses TRBV12-3 or TRBV12-4 and TRBJ1-2; weak D call: TRBD1 (5 bases). Trimming stripped 5 bases from V and 0 bases from J, with 7 bases between. CDR3 length: 13 amino acids. The DNA for the CDR3 is TGTGCCAGCAGTCAGACAGCTAACTATGGCTACACCTTC. It translates to CASSQTANYGYTF.

The chain is built from TRBV19 and TRBJ1-3; D uncertain. The CDR3 totals 15 residues. Germline V gives CDR1 LNHDA, CDR2 SQIVND (reference sequence). Trimming took 1 base from V and 0 from J, leaving 7 bases between them. Here the CDR3 DNA reads TGTGCCAGTAGTATAGGACACCGCTCTGGAAACACCATATATTTT. This sequence encodes CASSIGHRSGNTIYF.

The chain combines TRBV29-1 with TRBJ1-2; D gene uncertain. Germline V gene data show CDR1 as SQVTM and CDR2 as ANQGSEA. The CDR3 length is 15 residues. V was cut by 0 bases and J by 4 bases, with 15 bases left in between. The CDR3 nucleotides are TGCAGCGTTGAAGAGGGCGGGAGGGAAGGCTATGGCTACACCTTC. It codes for CSVEEGGREGYGYTF.

V gene TRBV7-9 combines with J gene TRBJ2-2, with 8 positions matching TRBD1. This CDR3 has 14 residues. CDR1 SEHNR and CDR2 FQNEAQ come from the germline V gene (reference sequence). The J segment lost 6 bases and the V segment lost 6 bases, leaving 6 bases of the junction unmatched. CDR3 in DNA: TGTGCCAGCAGTGACAGGGGTATTGCCGGGGAGCTGTTTTTT. Translating it yields CASSDRGIAGELFF.

The J gene is TRBJ1-2, the V gene TRBV6-5, with D perhaps matching TRBD1 (5 bases). The CDR3 contains 14 residues. Trimming left V 4 bases short and J 5 bases short, with 14 bases between. The V gene's germline CDR1 is MNHEY and CDR2 SVGAGI. CDR3: CASSFQGFRYGYTF. The CDR3 DNA follows: TGTGCCAGCAGTTTCCAGGGTTTTCGGTATGGCTACACCTTC.

The V and J genes are TRBV12-5 and TRBJ2-3, with D hard to call. V dropped 6 bases and J dropped 0 bases, with 10 bases sitting between them. Germline values: CDR1 LGHNT, CDR2 FRNRAP. The CDR3 runs 14 residues. DNA of the CDR3: TGTGCTAGTGGGGCACCTAGAAGCACAGATACGCAGTATTTT. This translates into CASGAPRSTDTQYF.

V is TRBV6-1 and J is TRBJ2-7; D not certain. CDR3 length: 11 residues. Germline CDR1 reads MNHNS; CDR2 reads SASEGT. Trimming took off 1 base at V and 6 bases at J, with 4 bases between the two ends. The CDR3 sequence: CASSEEREQYF. The CDR3, as DNA: TGTGCCAGCAGTGAAGAGCGCGAGCAGTACTTC.

The genes are TRBV18 and TRBJ1-6; TRBD1 matches 12 bases. CDR3 size: 17 residues. Germline values: CDR1 KGHSH, CDR2 LQKENI. V was pared by 3 bases and J by 9 bases, with 9 bases of the junction left unmatched. CDR3: CASSPGTGGVGASPLHF. The CDR3 coding sequence is TGTGCCAGCTCACCTGGGACAGGGGGCGTCGGGGCTTCACCCCTCCACTTT.

The chain joins TRBV7-9 to TRBJ1-1, with D perhaps TRBD1 (5 bases). CDR1 SEHNR and CDR2 FQNEAQ come from the germline V gene (reference sequence). The CDR3 runs 14 residues. V lost 5 bases and J 2 bases, leaving 12 bases between the germline ends. The CDR3 protein is CASSRSGGNTEAFF. The CDR3 nucleotides read TGTGCCAGCAGCCGGAGCGGGGGAAACACTGAAGCTTTCTTT.

V gene TRBV10-2 combines with J gene TRBJ2-5, with D perhaps matching TRBD2 (5 bases). The CDR3 covers 14 residues. Trimming took 10 bases from V and 0 from J, leaving 15 bases between them. Germline values: CDR1 WSHSY, CDR2 SAAADI. In DNA form, the CDR3 reads TGCGCCACGAGGAGACGGGAAAACCAAGAGACCCAGTACTTC. It translates to CATRRRENQETQYF.

The V gene is TRBV3-1 (or the pseudogene TRBV3-2), the J gene TRBJ2-4; possible D gene TRBD2, 5 bases. The CDR3 totals 15 residues. V was clipped by 2 bases and J by 10 bases, with 18 bases between them. Germline V gene lookup returns CDR1 LGHDT and CDR2 YNNKEL (reference sequence). This chain's CDR3 is CASSQFYRPPGIQYF. The CDR3 bases are TGTGCCAGCAGCCAATTCTACAGACCTCCGGGGATTCAGTACTTC.

This chain uses TRBV9 with TRBJ2-1; weak D call: TRBD2 (5 bases). Germline CDR1 and CDR2: SGDLS and YYNGEE. The length of the CDR3 is 13 residues. Trimming pared 3 bases from V and 7 bases from J, leaving 11 bases between. The CDR3 reads CASSGGPNNEQFF. The CDR3 DNA follows: TGTGCCAGCAGCGGCGGGCCGAATAATGAGCAGTTCTTC.

V and J are TRBV19 and TRBJ2-2, with TRBD2 matching over 12 bases. This CDR3 has 14 amino acids. With V trimmed by 10 bases and J by 7 bases, 7 bases remained unmatched. From germline, CDR1 is LNHDA and CDR2 SQIVND (reference sequence). For the CDR3, the DNA is TGTGCCACCTGGGAGGGACTAGCGGGCGGGGAGCTGTTTTTT. Its translation: CATWEGLAGGELFF.

This clone was seen a handful of times. The chain combines TRBV7-2 with TRBJ2-5; tentative D call: TRBD2 (6 bases). The V and J ends lost 5 bases and 2 bases respectively, with 9 bases between them. Germline loops: CDR1 SGHTA, CDR2 FQGNSA. The CDR3 runs to 13 residues. This CDR3 is CASSAGLQETQYF. In DNA form, the CDR3 reads TGTGCCAGCAGCGCGGGACTTCAAGAGACCCAGTACTTC. The full variable domain, its missing parts supplied by reference TRBV7-2 and TRBJ2-5, is GAGVSQSPSNKVTEKGKDVELRCDPISGHTALYWYRQSLGQGLEFLIYFQGNSAPDKSGLPSDRFSAERTGGSVSTLTIQRTQQEDSAVYLCASSAGLQETQYFGPGTRLLVL.

The V and J genes are TRBV10-1 and TRBJ2-2, with D tentatively TRBD1 (5 bases). The CDR3 runs 17 residues. Germline values: CDR1 WNHNN, CDR2 SYGVQD (reference sequence). V was shortened by 0 bases and J by 0 bases, with 11 bases between the two germline ends. CDR3 sequence (DNA): TGCGCCAGCAGTGAGTCGAGAGGACACACGAACACCGGGGAGCTGTTTTTT. As protein: CASSESRGHTNTGELFF.

DNA of the CDR3: TGTGCCAGCAGTGACCAGGGGTTGCGAGCTTTCTTT. It translates to CASSDQGLRAFF. V gene TRBV6-1 combines with J gene TRBJ1-1, with D maybe TRBD1 (6 bases). Trimming took 3 bases from V and 10 from J, leaving 12 bases between them. Germline CDR1 and CDR2: MNHNS and SASEGT. This CDR3 comprises 12 residues.